Each of the 7 T cell receptor beta chains below was sequenced from the same sample in a study of early T cells in non-severe SARS-CoV-2 infection. Using its own MiXCR run on the 5' RACE reads, TCRdb lists one record per CDR3 protein. The sample records about 110,000 distinct CDR3 sequences, about an eighth being singletons. The source material was whole blood. Receptors originate from an adult who was a healthcare worker with PCR-confirmed SARS-CoV-2 infection or an uninfected control (not recorded which).

The V gene is TRBV11-2, the J gene TRBJ2-1; D not resolved. Trimming pared 1 base from V and 9 bases from J, leaving 4 bases between. Germline CDR1 is SGHAT and CDR2 is FQNNGV. The length of the CDR3 is 11 residues. DNA for the CDR3: TGTGCCAGCAGCTTAGGGGTTGAGCAGTTCTTC. It is translated as CASSLGVEQFF.

This clonotype was seen only a few times. V is TRBV11-2 and J is TRBJ2-1, with no clear D. The CDR3 has 12 amino acids. CDR1 SGHAT and CDR2 FQNNGV come from the germline V gene. The V gene lost 5 bases and the J gene lost 5 bases, with 7 bases spanning the gap. In nucleotides, the CDR3 is TGTGCCAGCAGCCGGACGCACAATGAGCAGTTCTTC. Its protein product is CASSRTHNEQFF.

The chain has TRBV28 and TRBJ1-1, with D perhaps TRBD1 (6 bases). CDR1 is MDHEN and CDR2 is SYDVKM in the germline V gene. V was pared by 11 bases and J by 3 bases, with 16 bases between. This CDR3 comprises 13 residues. As DNA, the CDR3 is TGTGCCGGAACTACAGGGAGATACACTGAAGCTTTCTTT. Amino acids: CAGTTGRYTEAFF.

The chain combines TRBV7-2 with TRBJ1-6; D remains ambiguous. This CDR3 comprises 16 residues. V was cut by 3 bases and J by 0 bases, with 9 bases left in between. The V gene's germline CDR1 is SGHTA and CDR2 FQGNSA. The CDR3 loop is CASSLRRSSYNSPLHF. In DNA form, the CDR3 reads TGTGCCAGCAGCTTGAGACGGAGCTCCTATAATTCACCCCTCCACTTT.

There are many counts of this clonotype. The rearrangement uses TRBV11-1 and TRBJ2-2, with TRBD2 matching over 8 bases. The CDR3 is 16 residues long. The ends lost 6 bases at V and 1 base at J; junction bases unmatched: 7. CDR1 and CDR2 (germline): SGHAT, FQDESV (reference sequence). The CDR3 DNA follows: TGTGCCAGCAGGGAACCGGGACTAGGGAACACCGGGGAGCTGTTTTTT. It encodes CASREPGLGNTGELFF.

In its sample, this clonotype was seen many times. V gene TRBV2 combines with J gene TRBJ2-7; D may be TRBD1 (6 bases). V lost 7 bases and J 2 bases, leaving 12 bases between the germline ends. The length of the CDR3 is 13 residues. CDR1 SNHLY and CDR2 FYNNEI come from the germline V gene. Written as DNA, the CDR3 is TGTGCCAGCACCGGCAGGGGAACCTACGAGCAGTACTTC. Its protein product is CASTGRGTYEQYF.

Concerning this clonotype: This sequence may be a read error, since a much larger clone differs from it by one base. The CDR3 spells CASSRELPGGIDTQYF. CDR3 bases: TGTGCCAGCAGCCGCGAATTACCGGGGGGCATAGATACGCAGTATTTT. The chain employs TRBV4-2 and TRBJ2-3; perhaps TRBD2 as D (7 bases). The CDR3 is made up of 16 amino acids. From germline, CDR1 is LGHNA and CDR2 YNFKEQ. Trimming cost V 4 bases and J 5 bases, with 19 bases left between them.